This T cell receptor (beta chain) was recorded in a study of T cells in Graves' hyperthyroidism and ophthalmopathy. RNA transcripts provided the source from which TCR beta CDR3 regions were amplified. HTBI primers were the set used in a first-round RT-PCR of the TCR CDR3. TCRdb re-analysed the multiplex PCR reads in MiXCR, keeping a single row per CDR3 protein. The sample has roughly 380,000 distinct CDR3 sequences, approximately 15% seen once. At least ten counts were recorded for this clonotype. The sample consisted of blood. The clonotype originates from a young woman with Graves' hyperthyroidism.

CDR3 DNA: TGTGCCAGCAGTTCTTGGGGACAGGGGAATTCACCCCTCCACTTT. It translates to CASSSWGQGNSPLHF. V is TRBV6-2 or TRBV6-3 and J is TRBJ1-6, with 10 bases identical to TRBD1. V was clipped by 4 bases and J by 7 bases; unmatched bases: 4. The CDR3 spans 15 residues. Germline CDR1 reads MNHEY; CDR2 reads SVGEGT.